The 22 T cell receptor beta chains presented below share a single source sample, sequenced in a study of cytomegalovirus exposure and HLA in healthy donors. Clones were read by immunoSEQ multiplex PCR, and TCRdb kept only the in-frame ones, dropping some. Of 100,000 to 150,000 clones in the sample, around 95% were seen once. The specimen was PBMCs. These receptor sequences come from a man younger than 30 in good health and CMV-seronegative.

The chain joins TRBV28 to TRBJ2-3; a weak D match, TRBD1 (5 bases). CDR3 size: 14 residues. Trimming cost V 3 bases and J 0 bases, with 7 bases left between them. Germline-derived CDR1 and CDR2 are MDHEN and SYDVKM. The CDR3 bases are TGTGCCAGCAGTTTGGGGCAGAGCACAGATACGCAGTATTTT. Encoded protein: CASSLGQSTDTQYF.

This chain joins TRBV9 and TRBJ2-7; D is unresolved. Per the germline V gene, CDR1 is SGDLS and CDR2 is YYNGEE. V dropped 0 bases and J dropped 4 bases, with 11 bases sitting between them. This CDR3 spans 14 amino acids. The CDR3: CASSVASFSYEQYF. CDR3 sequence (DNA): TGTGCCAGCAGCGTAGCTAGTTTTTCATACGAGCAGTACTTC.

V and J are TRBV29-1 and TRBJ1-2; 7 nucleotides match TRBD1. Unmatched junction bases numbered 13, after V lost 7 bases and J lost 8 bases. This CDR3 spans 13 amino acids. Germline-derived CDR1 and CDR2 are SQVTM and ANQGSEA. The CDR3 protein is CSAGGGQRPGYTF. The CDR3 DNA reads TGCAGCGCCGGGGGGGGACAGCGACCCGGCTACACCTTC.

The chain joins TRBV5-4 to TRBJ2-7; TRBD2 might be the D (6 bases). The CDR3 sequence is 14 residues long. Germline CDR1 SGHNT, CDR2 YYREEE (reference sequence). V lost 1 base and J 0 bases, leaving 8 bases between the germline ends. The CDR3 is CASSLHGSSYEQYF. The DNA of the CDR3 is TGTGCCAGCAGCTTGCACGGGAGCTCCTACGAGCAGTACTTC.

This clone was recorded once. V and J are TRBV23-1 and TRBJ2-1; tentatively, D is TRBD2 (6 bases). TRBV23-1 is treated as an ORF (open reading frame) with a function not yet certain. This CDR3 has 16 residues. V dropped 0 bases and J dropped 8 bases, with 17 bases sitting between them. The CDR3 DNA reads TGCGCCAGCAGTCAATCGATGGGGGGTCCGAGGGATGAGCAGTTCTTC. Encoded protein: CASSQSMGGPRDEQFF.

The V gene is TRBV29-1, the J gene TRBJ2-1; TRBD2 matches at 7 bases. Per germline, CDR1 SQVTM and CDR2 ANQGSEA. The V segment lost 4 bases and the J segment 6 bases; nucleotides outside the gene matches: 12. This CDR3 is built from 15 residues. DNA for the CDR3: TGCAGCGTTGGGGGAGGGAACCCCTGGCTCAATGAGCAGTTCTTC. This encodes CSVGGGNPWLNEQFF.

The chain recombines TRBV7-9 with TRBJ2-1; 13 nucleotides match TRBD2. The germline CDR1 and CDR2 sequences are SEHNR and FQNEAQ (reference sequence). Losses at the gene ends were 2 bases for V and 7 bases for J; bases not matched to a gene: 11. The CDR3 sequence is 18 residues long. The CDR3 nucleotides are TGTGCCAGCAGCTTAAGTAGATGGGGACTAGCGGGAAGTAATGAGCAGTTCTTC. Residues: CASSLSRWGLAGSNEQFF.

This sequence joins TRBV7-9 and TRBJ1-1, with D perhaps matching TRBD1 (5 bases). Per the germline V gene, CDR1 is SEHNR and CDR2 is FQNEAQ (reference sequence). Trimming left V 6 bases short and J 3 bases short, with 20 bases between. The CDR3 has 16 amino acids. CDR3 nucleotides: TGTGCCAGCAGAACAGCTCAGGGCGTACTGGACACTGAAGCTTTCTTT. Its protein product is CASRTAQGVLDTEAFF.

This clone was found once. J is TRBJ2-1 and V is TRBV7-6, with unresolved D. V lost 1 base and J lost 1, with 8 bases in between. CDR3 length: 15 residues. In germline, CDR1 is SGHVS, CDR2 FNYEAQ. The DNA of the CDR3 is TGTGCCAGCAGCTTAGAAGCGTTGTCCTACAATGAGCAGTTCTTC. Translation gives CASSLEALSYNEQFF. The variable domain in full, completed from reference TRBV7-6 and TRBJ2-1, reads GAGVSQSPRYKVTKRGQDVALRCDPISGHVSLYWYRQALGQGPEFLTYFNYEAQQDKSGLPNDRFSAERPEGSISTLTIQRTEQRDSAMYRCASSLEALSYNEQFFGPGTRLTVL.

This clone appeared once. The J gene is TRBJ2-1, the V gene TRBV9; 10 positions agree with TRBD2. The V segment lost 4 bases and the J segment 7 bases; nucleotides outside the gene matches: 8. This CDR3 comprises 15 residues. Germline V gives CDR1 SGDLS, CDR2 YYNGEE. The chain's CDR3 is CASSPSSGRRNEQFF. The CDR3 DNA reads as TGTGCCAGCAGCCCCAGTAGCGGGAGGAGGAATGAGCAGTTCTTC.

The genes are TRBV5-1 and TRBJ1-2, with D tentatively TRBD1 (6 bases). V lost 4 bases and J lost 6, with 16 bases in between. The CDR3 extends over 14 amino acids. The germline V gene encodes CDR1 SGHRS and CDR2 YFSETQ. The CDR3 loop is CASSPREGVHGYTF. The CDR3 DNA reads as TGCGCCAGCAGCCCTAGGGAGGGGGTCCATGGCTACACCTTC.

The V and J genes are TRBV11-2 and TRBJ2-1; 15 bases are shared with TRBD2. V shed 6 bases and J 0 bases; nucleotides not matched to a gene: 6. Germline V gives CDR1 SGHAT, CDR2 FQNNGV. This CDR3 region has 18 residues. CDR3 loop: CASSPGLAGGTSYNEQFF. The CDR3 DNA follows: TGTGCCAGCAGTCCGGGACTAGCGGGAGGAACCTCCTACAATGAGCAGTTCTTC.

The genes are TRBV28 and TRBJ2-5; the D gene is possibly TRBD2 (6 bases). The V end lost 3 bases, the J end lost 5 bases, and 13 bases lay between the germline ends. The CDR3 has 14 residues. Germline values: CDR1 MDHEN, CDR2 SYDVKM. The CDR3 is CASSFPGGAETQYF. The CDR3 nucleotides read TGTGCCAGCAGTTTCCCCGGAGGGGCCGAGACCCAGTACTTC.

The CDR3 DNA sequence: TGTGCCAGCAGCTTGGACCTAGCGGGAGGGCTAGAGACCCAGTACTTC. As protein: CASSLDLAGGLETQYF. The chain couples TRBV5-4 to TRBJ2-5; 12 nucleotides match TRBD2. Germline V gives CDR1 SGHNT, CDR2 YYREEE (reference sequence). The V gene end was trimmed by 0 bases and the J gene end by 4 bases; junction bases not matched to a gene: 4. The CDR3 runs to 16 residues.

The chain combines TRBV13 with TRBJ1-4; 7 nucleotides agree with TRBD1. The CDR3 is 16 residues long. Germline values: CDR1 PRHDT, CDR2 FYEKMQ (reference sequence). With 2 bases clipped from V and 1 base from J, the junction kept 4 bases outside the gene matches. CDR3 region: CASSLRAGGTNEKLFF. The CDR3 DNA sequence: TGTGCCAGCAGCTTAAGGGCAGGGGGAACTAATGAAAAACTGTTTTTT.

The chain recombines TRBV18 with TRBJ2-7; the D is unclear. This CDR3 comprises 14 residues. Germline CDR1 reads KGHSH; CDR2 reads LQKENI. Between the trimmed V and J ends, which lost 3 bases and 5 bases, there was a span of 14 bases. CDR3 region: CASSPSQTLNEQYF. As DNA, the CDR3 is TGTGCCAGCTCACCGTCCCAGACTCTCAACGAGCAGTACTTC.

V gene TRBV2 combines with J gene TRBJ2-1, with D hard to call. The CDR3 consists of 14 residues. Germline V gene sequence: CDR1 SNHLY, CDR2 FYNNEI. V was shortened by 0 bases and J by 8 bases, with 11 bases between the two germline ends. Here the CDR3 reads CASSEAFRSYEQFF. As DNA, the CDR3 is TGTGCCAGCAGTGAAGCATTCAGGTCCTATGAGCAGTTCTTC.

This chain connects TRBV6-9 to TRBJ1-5; 10 nucleotides line up with TRBD1. V dropped 6 bases and J dropped 0; count of bases not matched to a gene: 17. Germline assignment: CDR1 MNHGY and CDR2 SVAAGI. CDR3 length: 20 amino acids. The CDR3 nucleotides read TGTGCCAGCAGACTTTGGGGGACAGGGGTACTCCCCTATAGCAATCAGCCCCAGCATTTT. This translates into CASRLWGTGVLPYSNQPQHF.

The V and J genes are TRBV27 and TRBJ2-1; 9 nucleotides align to TRBD2. The CDR3 extends over 17 amino acids. After removal of 2 bases from V and 7 bases from J, the junction contained 12 bases not matched to a gene. Germline loops: CDR1 MNHEY, CDR2 SMNVEV (reference sequence). CDR3 nucleotides: TGTGCCAGCAGTTTAAGAACCCCTAGCGGGATGGGGAATGAGCAGTTCTTC. Translating gives CASSLRTPSGMGNEQFF.

The rearrangement links TRBV19 to TRBJ1-2; D call uncertain. Germline loops: CDR1 LNHDA, CDR2 SQIVND (reference sequence). V lost 5 bases and J 0 bases, leaving 10 bases between the germline ends. The CDR3 is made up of 14 amino acids. In DNA, the CDR3 is TGTGCCAGTAGTTCGGGTAGGACTAACTATGGCTACACCTTC. Encoded protein: CASSSGRTNYGYTF.

The chain recombines TRBV5-1 with TRBJ1-1; 8 nucleotides line up with TRBD1. Trimming removed 2 bases from V and 1 base from J; junction bases left unmatched: 7. This CDR3 has 16 residues. Germline V lookup: CDR1 SGHRS, CDR2 YFSETQ. The CDR3 reads CASSFSTGASNTEAFF. The CDR3 DNA reads as TGCGCCAGCAGCTTCTCGACAGGGGCCTCGAACACTGAAGCTTTCTTT.

The rearrangement links TRBV7-9 to TRBJ2-2, with D perhaps matching TRBD1 (6 bases). Trimming took off 8 bases at V and 1 base at J, with 14 bases between the two ends. CDR1 SEHNR and CDR2 FQNEAQ come from the germline V gene (reference sequence). The CDR3 has 15 residues. This CDR3 is CASPSAQGNTGELFF. CDR3 DNA: TGTGCCAGCCCTTCGGCACAGGGGAACACCGGGGAGCTGTTTTTT.